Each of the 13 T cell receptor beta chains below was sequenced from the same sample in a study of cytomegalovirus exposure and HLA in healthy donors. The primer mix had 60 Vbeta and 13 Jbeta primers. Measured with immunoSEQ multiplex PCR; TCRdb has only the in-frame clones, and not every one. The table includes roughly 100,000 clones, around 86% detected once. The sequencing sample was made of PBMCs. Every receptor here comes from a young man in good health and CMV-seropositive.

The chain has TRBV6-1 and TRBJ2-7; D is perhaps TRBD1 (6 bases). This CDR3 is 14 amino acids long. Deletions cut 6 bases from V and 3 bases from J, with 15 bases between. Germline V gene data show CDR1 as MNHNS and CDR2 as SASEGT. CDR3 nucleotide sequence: TGTGCCAGCAGATTAAACAGGGACAACTACGAGCAGTACTTC. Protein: CASRLNRDNYEQYF.

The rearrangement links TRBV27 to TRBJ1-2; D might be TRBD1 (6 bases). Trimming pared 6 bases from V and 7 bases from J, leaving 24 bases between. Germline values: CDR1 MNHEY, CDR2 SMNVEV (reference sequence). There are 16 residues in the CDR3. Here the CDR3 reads CASRPWTWNRAPGYTF. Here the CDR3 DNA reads TGTGCCAGCAGACCCTGGACTTGGAACAGGGCTCCTGGCTACACCTTC.

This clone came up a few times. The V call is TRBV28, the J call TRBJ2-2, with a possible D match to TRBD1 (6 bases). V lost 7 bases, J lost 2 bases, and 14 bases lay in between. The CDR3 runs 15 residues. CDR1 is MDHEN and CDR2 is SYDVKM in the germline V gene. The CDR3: CASNIGTLNTGELFF. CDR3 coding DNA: TGTGCCAGCAATATCGGGACACTTAACACCGGGGAGCTGTTTTTT.

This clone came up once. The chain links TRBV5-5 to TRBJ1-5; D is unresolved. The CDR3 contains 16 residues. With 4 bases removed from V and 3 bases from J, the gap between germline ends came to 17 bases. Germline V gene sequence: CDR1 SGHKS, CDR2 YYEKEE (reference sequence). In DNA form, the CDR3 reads TGTGCCAGCAGCACGAGGTTAGACGCAAACAATCAGCCCCAGCATTTT. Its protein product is CASSTRLDANNQPQHF. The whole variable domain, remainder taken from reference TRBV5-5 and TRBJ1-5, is DAGVTQSPTHLIKTRGQQVTLRCSPISGHKSVSWYQQVLGQGPQFIFQYYEKEERGRGNFPDRFSARQFPNYSSELNVNALLLGDSALYLCASSTRLDANNQPQHFGDGTRLSIL.

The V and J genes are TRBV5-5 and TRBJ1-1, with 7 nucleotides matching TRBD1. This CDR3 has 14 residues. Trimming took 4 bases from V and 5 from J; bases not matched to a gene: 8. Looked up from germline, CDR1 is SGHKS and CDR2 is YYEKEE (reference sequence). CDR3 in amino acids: CASSGGRGWTEAFF. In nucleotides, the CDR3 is TGTGCCAGCAGCGGGGGCAGGGGGTGGACTGAAGCTTTCTTT.

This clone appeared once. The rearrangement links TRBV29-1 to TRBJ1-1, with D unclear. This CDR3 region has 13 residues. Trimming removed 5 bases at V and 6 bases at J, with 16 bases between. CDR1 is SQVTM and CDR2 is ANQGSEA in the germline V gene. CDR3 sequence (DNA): TGCAGCGTTCAGGAATCGTCCGGGGCTGAAGCTTTCTTT. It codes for CSVQESSGAEAFF.

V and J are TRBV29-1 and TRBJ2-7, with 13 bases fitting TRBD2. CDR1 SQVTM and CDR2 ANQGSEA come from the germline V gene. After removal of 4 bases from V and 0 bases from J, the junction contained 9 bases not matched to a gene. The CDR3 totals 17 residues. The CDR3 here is CSVGPGTSGAFSYEQYF. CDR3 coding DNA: TGCAGCGTTGGACCCGGGACTAGCGGGGCCTTCTCCTACGAGCAGTACTTC.

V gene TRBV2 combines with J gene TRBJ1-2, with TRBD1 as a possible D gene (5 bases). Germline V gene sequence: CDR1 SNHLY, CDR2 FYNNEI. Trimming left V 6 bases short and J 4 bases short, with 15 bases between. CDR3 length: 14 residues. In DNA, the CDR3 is TGTGCCAGCAGCCGGGACTCCTCGAGCTATGGCTACACCTTC. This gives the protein CASSRDSSSYGYTF.

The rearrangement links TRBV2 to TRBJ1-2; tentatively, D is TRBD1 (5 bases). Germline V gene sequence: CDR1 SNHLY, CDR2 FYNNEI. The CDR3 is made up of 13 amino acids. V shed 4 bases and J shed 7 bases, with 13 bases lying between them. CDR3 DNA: TGTGCCAGCAGTGGGGACGGGGGGAGTGGCTACACCTTC. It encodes CASSGDGGSGYTF.

CDR3 residues: CASSESRTGGREQFF. CDR3 coding DNA: TGCGCCAGCAGTGAGTCGAGGACAGGGGGTAGGGAGCAGTTCTTC. The chain uses TRBV10-2 and TRBJ2-1, with 10 bases identical to TRBD1. CDR1 is WSHSY, CDR2 SAAADI, per germline. Unmatched junction bases numbered 6, after V lost 0 bases and J lost 10 bases. The CDR3 extends over 15 amino acids.

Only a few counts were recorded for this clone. CDR3 sequence: CASSLSTAQETQYF. In DNA, the CDR3 is TGTGCCAGCAGTCTATCGACAGCTCAAGAGACCCAGTACTTC. The J gene is TRBJ2-5, the V gene TRBV28; tentatively, D is TRBD1 (5 bases). Germline V gives CDR1 MDHEN, CDR2 SYDVKM. The ends were cut back, 5 bases at V and 2 bases at J, with 12 bases in the middle. The CDR3 consists of 14 residues.

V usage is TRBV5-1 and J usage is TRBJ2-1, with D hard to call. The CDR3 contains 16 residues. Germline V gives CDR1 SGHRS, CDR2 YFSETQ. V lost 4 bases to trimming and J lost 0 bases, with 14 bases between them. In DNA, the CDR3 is TGCGCCAGCAGCCCTGCGGTGCTTAGCTCCTACAATGAGCAGTTCTTC. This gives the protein CASSPAVLSSYNEQFF.

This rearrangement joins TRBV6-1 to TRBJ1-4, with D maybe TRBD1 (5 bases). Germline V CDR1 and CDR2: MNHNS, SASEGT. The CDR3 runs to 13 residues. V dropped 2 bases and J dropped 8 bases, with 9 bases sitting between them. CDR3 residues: CASSEQGREKLFF. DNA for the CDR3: TGTGCCAGCAGTGAACAGGGAAGGGAAAAACTGTTTTTT.